A selection of T cell receptor beta chains follows, all from one sample in a study of T cells after yellow fever vaccination. TCRdb analysed the 5' RACE reads with MiXCR anew, one entry per CDR3 protein. The data contain 610,000 or so distinct CDR3 sequences, around an eighth of them seen just once; the ten biggest clones take up more than 12%. The specimen comprised PBMCs, sampled on the day of the yellow fever booster vaccination. These receptors all stem from a man aged 25-45 years who received the YFV17D yellow fever vaccine. The CDR3 runs from the conserved cysteine through the conserved F or W. D genes are given only for firm matches. Size is omitted from some rows. Given values are once, few, many or a class for expanded clones.

TRBV4-2	.	many	TRBJ2-5	CASSQDGRSQETQYF	TGTGCCAGCAGCCAAGATGGGCGGTCACAAGAGACCCAGTACTTC
TRBV6-2/TRBV6-3	TRBD2	few	TRBJ2-1	CASTEQRGYNEQFF	TGTGCCAGCACGGAGCAGCGGGGATACAATGAGCAGTTCTTC
TRBV12-3/TRBV12-4	TRBD2	.	TRBJ2-2	CASSGTSGSVGELFF	TGTGCCAGCAGTGGGACTAGCGGGAGTGTTGGGGAGCTGTTTTTT
TRBV20-1	.	few	TRBJ2-7	CSASGGATYEQYF	TGCAGTGCTAGTGGCGGGGCCACCTACGAGCAGTACTTC
TRBV10-3	.	few	TRBJ2-1	CATKAPFSSNEQFF	TGTGCCACGAAGGCCCCTTTCTCGTCAAATGAGCAGTTCTTC
TRBV12-3/TRBV12-4	.	.	TRBJ2-7	CASSLAVYEQYF	TGTGCCAGCAGTTTGGCGGTCTACGAGCAGTACTTC
TRBV24-1	.	.	TRBJ1-2	CATSDFSGVGYTF	TGTGCCACCAGTGATTTTTCAGGGGTCGGCTACACCTTC
TRBV20-1	.	.	TRBJ2-1	CSARPQPGESVYNEQFF	TGCAGTGCTAGACCGCAACCGGGGGAATCAGTCTACAATGAGCAGTTCTTC
TRBV12-3/TRBV12-4	.	few	TRBJ1-3	CASAPSGNTIYF	TGTGCCAGCGCCCCCTCTGGAAACACCATATATTTT
TRBV10-3	.	few	TRBJ2-7	CAIERGDGDYEQYF	TGTGCCATTGAACGAGGGGACGGGGACTACGAGCAGTACTTC
TRBV12-3/TRBV12-4	.	.	TRBJ2-5	CASGGPLGETQYF	TGTGCCAGCGGGGGACCTCTGGGAGAGACCCAGTACTTC
TRBV7-6	TRBD1	.	TRBJ1-4	CASSQGQANEKLFF	TGTGCCAGCAGCCAGGGACAGGCAAATGAAAAACTGTTTTTT
TRBV29-1	.	.	TRBJ2-4	CSVEDPDRGGAKNIQYF	TGCAGCGTTGAAGACCCAGACCGAGGGGGTGCCAAAAACATTCAGTACTTC
TRBV10-3	TRBD2	few	TRBJ2-7	CAIQTSGSANEQYF	TGTGCCATCCAAACTAGCGGGAGTGCTAACGAGCAGTACTTC
TRBV5-6	TRBD1	few	TRBJ2-7	CASTPARAGGNYEQYF	TGTGCCAGCACCCCGGCGCGGGCAGGGGGAAACTACGAGCAGTACTTC
TRBV20-1	.	.	TRBJ2-5	CSARDFTLETQYF	TGCAGTGCTAGAGATTTCACTCTGGAGACCCAGTACTTC
TRBV27	.	few	TRBJ2-1	CASWRAPLFNEQFF	TGTGCCAGCTGGAGGGCCCCCTTATTCAATGAGCAGTTCTTC
TRBV13	.	.	TRBJ2-3	CASSFQMRLRADTQYF	TGTGCCAGCAGCTTTCAGATGCGCCTACGCGCAGATACGCAGTATTTT
TRBV19	.	.	TRBJ1-2	CASSIERWGYTF	TGTGCCAGTAGTATCGAGAGGTGGGGCTACACCTTC
TRBV5-1	.	.	TRBJ1-2	CASSPDSSNYGYTF	TGCGCCAGCAGCCCGGACAGTTCTAACTATGGCTACACCTTC
TRBV29-1	.	many	TRBJ2-3	CSTWSPDTQYF	TGCAGCACTTGGAGTCCAGATACGCAGTATTTT
TRBV7-3	.	.	TRBJ2-2	CATVHRTGELFF	TGTGCCACCGTCCATAGAACCGGGGAGCTGTTTTTT
TRBV6-2/TRBV6-3	TRBD2	few	TRBJ2-2	CASSSVTSVPGELFF	TGTGCCAGCAGTTCAGTAACTAGCGTTCCCGGGGAGCTGTTTTTT
TRBV20-1	.	.	TRBJ2-3	CSAMLALTDTQYF	TGCAGTGCTATGCTAGCGTTGACAGATACGCAGTATTTT
TRBV5-6	.	.	TRBJ1-6	CASSLTRSSYNSPLHF	TGTGCCAGCAGCTTGACGCGGAGCTCCTATAATTCACCCCTCCACTTT
TRBV4-3	.	few	TRBJ2-7	CASSQVQGLRVAEQYF	TGCGCCAGCAGCCAAGTCCAAGGACTACGTGTGGCCGAGCAGTACTTC